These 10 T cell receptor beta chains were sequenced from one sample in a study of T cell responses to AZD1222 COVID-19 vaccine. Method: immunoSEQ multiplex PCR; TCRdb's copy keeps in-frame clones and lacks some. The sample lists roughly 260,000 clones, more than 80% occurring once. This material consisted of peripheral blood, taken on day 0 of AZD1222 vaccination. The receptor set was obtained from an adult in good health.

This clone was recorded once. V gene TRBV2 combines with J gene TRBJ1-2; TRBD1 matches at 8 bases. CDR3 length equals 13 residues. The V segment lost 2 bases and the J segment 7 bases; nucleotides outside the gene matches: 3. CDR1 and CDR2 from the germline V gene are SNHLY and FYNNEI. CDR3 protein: CASSETGGGGYTF. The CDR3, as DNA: TGTGCCAGCAGTGAAACAGGGGGGGGTGGCTACACCTTC.

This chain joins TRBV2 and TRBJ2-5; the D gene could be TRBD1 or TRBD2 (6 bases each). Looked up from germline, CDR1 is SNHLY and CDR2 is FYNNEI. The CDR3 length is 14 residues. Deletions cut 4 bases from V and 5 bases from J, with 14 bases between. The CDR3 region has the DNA TGTGCCAGCAGTGTTGAGGGGGGCGGGGAGACCCAGTACTTC. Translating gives CASSVEGGGETQYF.

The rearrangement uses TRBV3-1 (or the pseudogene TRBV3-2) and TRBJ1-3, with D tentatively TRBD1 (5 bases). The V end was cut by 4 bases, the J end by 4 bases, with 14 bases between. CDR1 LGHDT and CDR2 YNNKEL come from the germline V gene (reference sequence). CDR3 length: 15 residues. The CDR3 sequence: CASSPGTWGGNTIYF. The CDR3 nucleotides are TGTGCCAGCAGCCCTGGGACTTGGGGGGGAAACACCATATATTTT.

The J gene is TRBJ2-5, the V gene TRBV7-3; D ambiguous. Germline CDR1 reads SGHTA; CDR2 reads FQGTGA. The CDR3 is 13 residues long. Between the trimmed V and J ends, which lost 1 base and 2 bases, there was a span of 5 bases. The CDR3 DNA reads TGTGCCAGCAGCTTAAACATGCAAGAGACCCAGTACTTC. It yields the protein CASSLNMQETQYF.

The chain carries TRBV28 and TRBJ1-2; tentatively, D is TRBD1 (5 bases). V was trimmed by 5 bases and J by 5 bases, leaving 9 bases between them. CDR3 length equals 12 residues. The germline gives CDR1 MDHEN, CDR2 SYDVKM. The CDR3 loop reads CASSPRQYGYTF. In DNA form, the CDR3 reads TGTGCCAGCAGTCCCCGACAGTATGGCTACACCTTC.

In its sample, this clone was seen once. The CDR3, as DNA: TGTGCCAGCAGCCAGACAGGGGCTAATGAAAAACTGTTTTTT. It specifies CASSQTGANEKLFF. V and J are TRBV25-1 and TRBJ1-4; 8 positions match TRBD1. The CDR3 has 14 amino acids. Trimming at V came to 6 bases and at J to 3 bases, leaving 3 bases not matched to a gene. Germline V gene data show CDR1 as MGHDK and CDR2 as SYGVNS.

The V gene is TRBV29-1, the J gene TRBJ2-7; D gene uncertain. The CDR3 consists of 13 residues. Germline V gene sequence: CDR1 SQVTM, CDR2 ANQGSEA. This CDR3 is CSTRASSSYEQYF. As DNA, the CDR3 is TGCAGTACCAGAGCCTCCAGCTCCTACGAGCAGTACTTC.

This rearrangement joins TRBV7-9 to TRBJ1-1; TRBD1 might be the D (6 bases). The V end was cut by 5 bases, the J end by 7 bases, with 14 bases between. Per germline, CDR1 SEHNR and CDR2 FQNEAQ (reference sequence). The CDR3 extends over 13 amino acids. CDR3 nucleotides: TGTGCCAGCAGCCGCGAGACAGGAGATGAAGCTTTCTTT. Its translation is CASSRETGDEAFF.

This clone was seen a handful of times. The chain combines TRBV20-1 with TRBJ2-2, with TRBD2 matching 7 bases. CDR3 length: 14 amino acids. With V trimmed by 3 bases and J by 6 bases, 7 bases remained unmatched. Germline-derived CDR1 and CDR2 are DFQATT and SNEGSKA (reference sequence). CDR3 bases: TGCAGTGCTAGTAGGCGGGAGAGGGCCGGGGAGCTGTTTTTT. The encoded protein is CSASRRERAGELFF.

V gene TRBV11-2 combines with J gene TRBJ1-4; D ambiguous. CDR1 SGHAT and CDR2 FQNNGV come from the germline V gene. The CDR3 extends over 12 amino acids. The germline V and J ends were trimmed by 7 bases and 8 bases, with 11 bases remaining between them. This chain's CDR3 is CASTHGGEKLFF. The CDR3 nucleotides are TGTGCCAGCACCCATGGTGGGGAAAAACTGTTTTTT.